This TCR beta chain was obtained from a study of cytomegalovirus exposure and HLA in healthy donors. Broader study findings: Common viral pathogens (according to a later analysis) appeared linked to several of the most significant clusters.

J was trimmed by 2 bases and V by 4 bases; bases with no gene match: 7. Germline values: CDR1 SGHRS, CDR2 YFSETQ. The CDR3 is 16 residues long. A note on this clone: What it recognizes is unknown.

In the PCR, 60 Vbeta and 13 Jbeta primers were used. The protocol was immunoSEQ multiplex PCR, while the TCRdb copy is restricted to in-frame clones and leaves out a portion. The repertoire holds 100,000 to 140,000 clones, with roughly 76% as singletons. The sample taken for sequencing was PBMCs. The chain links TRBV5-1 to TRBJ2-2; 8 bases are shared with TRBD2. This receptor was obtained from a man aged 18 to 29 in good health and CMV-seronegative. CDR3 sequence: CASSPGLAPNTGELFF. CDR3 DNA: TGCGCCAGCAGCCCCGGACTAGCCCCTAACACCGGGGAGCTGTTTTTT.